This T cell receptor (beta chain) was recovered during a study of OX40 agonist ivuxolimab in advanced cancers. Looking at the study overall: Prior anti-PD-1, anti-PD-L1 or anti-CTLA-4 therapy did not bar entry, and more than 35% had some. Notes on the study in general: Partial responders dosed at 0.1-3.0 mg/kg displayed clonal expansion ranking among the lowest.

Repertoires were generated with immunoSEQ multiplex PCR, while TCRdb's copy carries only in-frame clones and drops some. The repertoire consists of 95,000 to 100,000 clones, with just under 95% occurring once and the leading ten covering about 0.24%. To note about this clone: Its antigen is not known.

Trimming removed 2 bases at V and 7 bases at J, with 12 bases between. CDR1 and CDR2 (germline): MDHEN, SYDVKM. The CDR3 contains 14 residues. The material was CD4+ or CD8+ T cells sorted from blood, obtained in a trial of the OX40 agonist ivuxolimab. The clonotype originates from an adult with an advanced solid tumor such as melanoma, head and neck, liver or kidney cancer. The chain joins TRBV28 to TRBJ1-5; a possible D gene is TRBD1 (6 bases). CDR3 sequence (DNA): TGTGCCAGCAGTTTAGTAGGGGGACGGCAGCCCCAGCATTTT. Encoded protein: CASSLVGGRQPQHF.